This is a list of T cell receptor beta chains from one sample in a study of shared clonotypes between healthy human individuals. This table comes from immunoSEQ multiplex PCR, and its TCRdb copy is limited to in-frame clones, with some not included. The data show millions of clones, approximately 94% seen once. The source material was naive CD8+ T cells from PBMCs. The receptors originated from a man between 18 and 29 years old in good health. Some clones in this sample may be carry-over from other donors' samples. Both conserved end residues are part of each CDR3. Each record gives: V gene, clone size, J gene, D gene, CDR3 protein, CDR3 DNA. The D gene is left open where the match is weak. Some rows mark clone size as missing; the rest say once, few, many or name a class of expanded clone.

v_call: TRBV11-2; clone_size: .; j_call: TRBJ1-2; d_call: TRBD1; cdr3_aa: CASSLAAGGNYGYTF; cdr3_nt: TGTGCCAGCAGCTTAGCGGCAGGGGGCAACTATGGCTACACCTTC
v_call: TRBV28; clone_size: .; j_call: TRBJ1-5; d_call: .; cdr3_aa: CASGGLVGNQPQHF; cdr3_nt: TGTGCCAGTGGTGGGCTGGTAGGCAATCAGCCCCAGCATTTT
v_call: TRBV27; clone_size: .; j_call: TRBJ2-7; d_call: .; cdr3_aa: CASSLGVYSYEQYF; cdr3_nt: TGTGCCAGCAGTTTAGGCGTCTACTCCTACGAGCAGTACTTC
v_call: TRBV10-3; clone_size: .; j_call: TRBJ2-7; d_call: .; cdr3_aa: CAATTGGNYEQYF; cdr3_nt: TGTGCCGCGACCACCGGGGGAAACTACGAGCAGTACTTC
v_call: TRBV2; clone_size: few; j_call: TRBJ1-1; d_call: .; cdr3_aa: CASSERGIEAFF; cdr3_nt: TGTGCCAGCAGTGAACGGGGAATTGAAGCTTTCTTT
v_call: TRBV4-1; clone_size: .; j_call: TRBJ1-2; d_call: .; cdr3_aa: CASSQITGGAGYTF; cdr3_nt: TGCGCCAGCAGCCAAATAACCGGGGGGGCTGGCTACACCTTC
v_call: TRBV7-8; clone_size: .; j_call: TRBJ1-1; d_call: TRBD1; cdr3_aa: CASSRDRVQAFF; cdr3_nt: TGTGCCAGCAGCCGGGACAGGGTACAAGCTTTCTTT
v_call: TRBV19; clone_size: .; j_call: TRBJ2-5; d_call: TRBD1; cdr3_aa: CASSSDRGQETQYF; cdr3_nt: TGTGCCAGTAGTTCTGACAGGGGGCAAGAGACCCAGTACTTC
v_call: TRBV25-1; clone_size: .; j_call: TRBJ1-1; d_call: .; cdr3_aa: CASSDPAGDSEAFF; cdr3_nt: TGTGCCAGCAGCGATCCAGCTGGGGACTCTGAAGCTTTCTTT
v_call: TRBV25-1; clone_size: once; j_call: TRBJ2-2; d_call: TRBD1; cdr3_aa: CASSAPWTGESTGELFF; cdr3_nt: TGTGCCAGCAGTGCACCGTGGACAGGGGAGAGCACCGGGGAGCTGTTTTTT
v_call: TRBV9; clone_size: .; j_call: TRBJ2-3; d_call: .; cdr3_aa: CASSVGADTQYF; cdr3_nt: TGTGCCAGCAGCGTGGGGGCAGATACGCAGTATTTT
v_call: TRBV19; clone_size: .; j_call: TRBJ2-1; d_call: TRBD2; cdr3_aa: CASSRGTSNNEQFF; cdr3_nt: TGTGCCAGTAGTAGAGGGACTAGCAACAATGAGCAGTTCTTC
v_call: TRBV19; clone_size: .; j_call: TRBJ2-2; d_call: .; cdr3_aa: CASRIGRPGELFF; cdr3_nt: TGTGCCAGTAGGATTGGACGGCCGGGGGAGCTGTTTTTT
v_call: TRBV6-1; clone_size: .; j_call: TRBJ2-3; d_call: .; cdr3_aa: CASSVWRAAPDTQYF; cdr3_nt: TGTGCCAGCAGTGTCTGGAGGGCAGCGCCAGATACGCAGTATTTT
v_call: TRBV4-1; clone_size: .; j_call: TRBJ1-1; d_call: TRBD1; cdr3_aa: CASSQEGQGVMNTEAFF; cdr3_nt: TGCGCCAGCAGCCAAGAGGGACAGGGGGTGATGAACACTGAAGCTTTCTTT
v_call: TRBV11-2; clone_size: .; j_call: TRBJ1-3; d_call: .; cdr3_aa: CASSSPVQGGNTIYF; cdr3_nt: TGTGCCAGCAGCTCTCCCGTTCAGGGTGGAAACACCATATATTTT
v_call: TRBV6-5; clone_size: .; j_call: TRBJ2-5; d_call: TRBD1; cdr3_aa: CASSYSSGRGETQYF; cdr3_nt: TGTGCCAGCAGTTACTCGTCTGGCAGGGGGGAGACCCAGTACTTC
v_call: TRBV9; clone_size: once; j_call: TRBJ1-5; d_call: TRBD1; cdr3_aa: CASSGPGQINQPQHF; cdr3_nt: TGTGCCAGCAGCGGCCCGGGACAGATAAATCAGCCCCAGCATTTT
v_call: TRBV14; clone_size: .; j_call: TRBJ2-7; d_call: .; cdr3_aa: CASSQGIGEQYF; cdr3_nt: TGTGCCAGCAGCCAGGGGATTGGCGAGCAGTACTTC
v_call: TRBV6-1; clone_size: .; j_call: TRBJ2-7; d_call: TRBD1; cdr3_aa: CASSEQSGTGFLKYF; cdr3_nt: TGTGCCAGCAGTGAGCAATCCGGGACAGGGTTCCTAAAGTACTTC
v_call: TRBV13; clone_size: .; j_call: TRBJ1-1; d_call: .; cdr3_aa: CASSRGEGRMNTEAFF; cdr3_nt: TGTGCCAGCAGCCGGGGGGAGGGGCGAATGAACACTGAAGCTTTCTTT
v_call: TRBV11-2; clone_size: .; j_call: TRBJ1-2; d_call: TRBD1; cdr3_aa: CASSPRDRDYGYTF; cdr3_nt: TGTGCCAGCAGCCCTCGGGACAGGGACTATGGCTACACCTTC
v_call: TRBV9; clone_size: .; j_call: TRBJ2-7; d_call: .; cdr3_aa: CASSVGGLAYHEQYF; cdr3_nt: TGTGCCAGCAGCGTAGGGGGGTTGGCTTATCACGAGCAGTACTTC
v_call: TRBV4-3; clone_size: .; j_call: TRBJ2-7; d_call: TRBD2; cdr3_aa: CASSQGDGTSPYEQYF; cdr3_nt: TGCGCCAGCAGCCAAGGGGACGGGACTAGCCCGTACGAGCAGTACTTC
v_call: TRBV7-9; clone_size: once; j_call: TRBJ1-5; d_call: .; cdr3_aa: CASSLTAGQPQHF; cdr3_nt: TGTGCCAGCAGCTTAACCGCCGGGCAGCCCCAGCATTTT
v_call: TRBV27; clone_size: .; j_call: TRBJ1-5; d_call: .; cdr3_aa: CASSPTPNTDQPQHF; cdr3_nt: TGTGCCAGCAGTCCAACCCCAAACACTGACCAGCCCCAGCATTTT
v_call: TRBV29-1; clone_size: .; j_call: TRBJ1-5; d_call: .; cdr3_aa: CSVDGGGSNQPQHF; cdr3_nt: TGCAGCGTTGACGGGGGGGGCTCCAATCAGCCCCAGCATTTT
v_call: TRBV2; clone_size: few; j_call: TRBJ1-1; d_call: .; cdr3_aa: CASSEYSTEAFF; cdr3_nt: TGTGCCAGCAGTGAGTACAGCACTGAAGCTTTCTTT
v_call: TRBV30; clone_size: .; j_call: TRBJ2-3; d_call: .; cdr3_aa: CAWSSPAELYGDTQYF; cdr3_nt: TGTGCCTGGAGTTCCCCGGCGGAATTATATGGAGATACGCAGTATTTT
v_call: TRBV27; clone_size: once; j_call: TRBJ1-2; d_call: .; cdr3_aa: CASMVLSFYGYTF; cdr3_nt: TGTGCCAGCATGGTTTTGAGTTTTTATGGCTACACCTTC
v_call: TRBV5-1; clone_size: .; j_call: TRBJ2-3; d_call: .; cdr3_aa: CASTSGDTQYF; cdr3_nt: TGCGCCAGCACCTCAGGGGATACGCAGTATTTT
v_call: TRBV27; clone_size: .; j_call: TRBJ1-1; d_call: .; cdr3_aa: CASGIQRNTEAFF; cdr3_nt: TGTGCCAGCGGCATACAAAGAAACACTGAAGCTTTCTTT
v_call: TRBV28; clone_size: .; j_call: TRBJ2-7; d_call: .; cdr3_aa: CASSPILSSEQYF; cdr3_nt: TGTGCCAGCAGCCCCATTCTCTCCTCAGAGCAGTACTTC
v_call: TRBV7-9; clone_size: once; j_call: TRBJ2-7; d_call: .; cdr3_aa: CASSDQGRGAREQYF; cdr3_nt: TGTGCCAGCAGCGACCAAGGGCGAGGGGCTAGGGAGCAGTACTTC
v_call: TRBV5-6; clone_size: once; j_call: TRBJ2-7; d_call: TRBD1; cdr3_aa: CASSLAGTGWEEYF; cdr3_nt: TGTGCCAGCAGCTTGGCCGGGACAGGGTGGGAGGAGTACTTC
v_call: TRBV7-6; clone_size: .; j_call: TRBJ2-2; d_call: .; cdr3_aa: CASSWLSGPGELFF; cdr3_nt: TGTGCCAGCAGCTGGTTGTCGGGCCCCGGGGAGCTGTTTTTT
v_call: TRBV27; clone_size: .; j_call: TRBJ2-7; d_call: TRBD1; cdr3_aa: CASGGGQGDYEQYF; cdr3_nt: TGTGCCAGCGGGGGTGGACAGGGAGACTACGAGCAGTACTTC
v_call: TRBV7-2; clone_size: .; j_call: TRBJ2-1; d_call: TRBD2; cdr3_aa: CASSPEGTSGNHEQFF; cdr3_nt: TGTGCCAGCAGCCCCGAGGGGACTAGCGGGAACCATGAGCAGTTCTTC
v_call: TRBV4-2; clone_size: once; j_call: TRBJ2-7; d_call: .; cdr3_aa: CASSLRGDSDEQYF; cdr3_nt: TGTGCCAGCAGCCTCCGCGGGGACTCCGACGAGCAGTACTTC
v_call: TRBV6-1; clone_size: once; j_call: TRBJ2-7; d_call: TRBD2; cdr3_aa: CASSGPSGRVYEQYF; cdr3_nt: TGTGCCAGCAGTGGCCCTAGCGGGAGAGTCTACGAGCAGTACTTC
v_call: TRBV19; clone_size: .; j_call: TRBJ1-1; d_call: .; cdr3_aa: CASRDRFEAFF; cdr3_nt: TGTGCCAGTAGAGACAGATTTGAAGCTTTCTTT
v_call: TRBV19; clone_size: .; j_call: TRBJ2-7; d_call: TRBD2; cdr3_aa: CASSGTPSGSSVYEQYF; cdr3_nt: TGTGCCAGTAGTGGAACACCTAGCGGGAGTTCGGTGTACGAGCAGTACTTC
v_call: TRBV27; clone_size: .; j_call: TRBJ2-7; d_call: TRBD1; cdr3_aa: CASSFGTDYEQYF; cdr3_nt: TGTGCCAGCAGTTTCGGGACAGATTACGAGCAGTACTTC
v_call: TRBV9; clone_size: once; j_call: TRBJ2-1; d_call: TRBD1; cdr3_aa: CASSVQGQGFYNEQFF; cdr3_nt: TGTGCCAGCAGCGTACAGGGACAGGGATTCTACAATGAGCAGTTCTTC
v_call: TRBV19; clone_size: once; j_call: TRBJ2-7; d_call: TRBD2; cdr3_aa: CASSITSGNQYEQYF; cdr3_nt: TGTGCCAGTAGTATTACTAGCGGGAATCAGTACGAGCAGTACTTC
v_call: TRBV5-6; clone_size: .; j_call: TRBJ2-1; d_call: TRBD2; cdr3_aa: CASSLGEGSYNEQFF; cdr3_nt: TGTGCCAGCAGCTTGGGGGAGGGGTCCTACAATGAGCAGTTCTTC
v_call: TRBV9; clone_size: .; j_call: TRBJ2-7; d_call: TRBD1; cdr3_aa: CASSVIGTDDEQYF; cdr3_nt: TGTGCCAGCAGCGTAATCGGGACAGATGACGAGCAGTACTTC
v_call: TRBV28; clone_size: .; j_call: TRBJ1-5; d_call: TRBD1; cdr3_aa: CASSFTGTGSNQPQHF; cdr3_nt: TGTGCCAGCAGTTTTACCGGGACAGGGAGCAATCAGCCCCAGCATTTT
v_call: TRBV7-8; clone_size: .; j_call: TRBJ2-1; d_call: .; cdr3_aa: CASSLVDLFNEQFF; cdr3_nt: TGTGCCAGCAGCTTAGTGGACCTTTTCAATGAGCAGTTCTTC
v_call: TRBV14; clone_size: .; j_call: TRBJ2-1; d_call: .; cdr3_aa: CASSHPGQVIYNEQFF; cdr3_nt: TGTGCCAGCAGCCACCCGGGACAAGTAATCTACAATGAGCAGTTCTTC
v_call: TRBV7-9; clone_size: .; j_call: TRBJ1-2; d_call: .; cdr3_aa: CASSLADLLIGYTF; cdr3_nt: TGTGCCAGCAGCTTAGCGGATTTACTGATTGGCTACACCTTC
v_call: TRBV15; clone_size: .; j_call: TRBJ1-2; d_call: .; cdr3_aa: CATSARVNYGYTF; cdr3_nt: TGTGCCACCAGCGCAAGGGTCAACTATGGCTACACCTTC